These 2 T cell receptor beta chains share one sample of origin, sequenced in a study of Tregs in tolerant kidney transplant recipients. Recipients received nonmyeloablative bone marrow transplants from related graft donors, with transient mixed chimerism. Libraries were prepared by immunoSEQ multiplex PCR; TCRdb keeps only in-frame clonotypes and omits some of them. The data contain fewer than 55,000 clones, approximately 89% of them singletons. Sequenced here: CD8+ T cells from blood (PBMCs), sampled 12 months after the transplant. The receptors originated from a human patient who received a combined kidney and bone marrow transplant. Part of the T cells may come from the graft donor.

J is TRBJ1-4 and V is TRBV6-5; a possible D gene is TRBD1 (6 bases). CDR1 MNHEY and CDR2 SVGAGI come from the germline V gene. The CDR3 has 16 residues. Trimming took 0 bases from V and 6 from J, leaving 14 bases between them. CDR3 nucleotide sequence: TGTGCCAGCAGTTACTCGGCCCCAGGGGTGGATGAAAAACTGTTTTTT. It specifies CASSYSAPGVDEKLFF.

V usage is TRBV27 and J usage is TRBJ2-2; D gene uncertain. Germline V CDR1 and CDR2: MNHEY, SMNVEV (reference sequence). V was shortened by 3 bases and J by 5 bases, with 10 bases between the two germline ends. There are 14 residues in the CDR3. CDR3 coding DNA: TGTGCCAGCAGTTTGGGCAGGTCGACCGGGGAGCTGTTTTTT. Its translation: CASSLGRSTGELFF.